Listed below are T cell receptor beta chains from one sample, sequenced in a study of human T cells and chemical hapten exposure. TCRdb re-analysed the RACE reads in MiXCR, keeping a single row per CDR3 protein. The sample lists 62,000 or so distinct CDR3 sequences; 10% to 11% were seen once. This specimen consisted of whole blood, obtained in connection with sensitization to the hapten diphenylcyclopropenone (DPC). The receptors here all came from a woman between 45 and 60 years old with alopecia areata. Some clones in this sample may be carry-over from other donors' samples. CDR3s include the opening cysteine and the closing phenylalanine or tryptophan. Fields, in order: clone size, V gene, D gene, J gene, CDR3 protein, CDR3 DNA. A D gene is named only where the DNA matches it firmly. Some rows have no size entry. The others give once, few or many, or a class for an expanded clone.

>-|TRBV28|TRBD1|TRBJ2-7
CASSVTGAGAYEQYF
TGTGCCAGCAGTGTGACAGGGGCCGGAGCCTACGAGCAGTACTTC
>few|TRBV6-5|TRBD1|TRBJ2-7
CASSRGQGAHEQYF
TGTGCCAGCAGTCGAGGACAGGGGGCCCACGAGCAGTACTTC
>many|TRBV6-2/TRBV6-3|-|TRBJ1-1
CASSYSRRGGTEAFF
TGTGCCAGCAGTTACTCGAGGAGGGGCGGGACTGAAGCTTTCTTT
>many|TRBV30|TRBD1|TRBJ1-2
CAWNSNRGANYGYTF
TGTGCCTGGAACTCTAACAGGGGCGCCAACTATGGCTACACCTTC
>few|TRBV9|-|TRBJ1-1
CASSPSGGKGTEAFF
TGTGCCAGCAGCCCTAGTGGAGGGAAGGGAACTGAAGCTTTCTTT
>few|TRBV5-1|-|TRBJ1-1
CASSLGTTLNTEAFF
TGCGCCAGCAGCTTGGGGACGACCTTGAACACTGAAGCTTTCTTT
>-|TRBV27|-|TRBJ1-6
CASSLGRNSPLHF
TGTGCCAGCAGTCTCGGACGGAATTCACCCCTCCACTTT
>-|TRBV18|-|TRBJ1-1
CASSQSGGLAEAFF
TGTGCCAGCTCACAGTCGGGTGGGTTGGCTGAAGCTTTCTTT
>-|TRBV7-3|-|TRBJ2-5
CASSPQPGLLGETQYF
TGTGCCAGCAGCCCCCAACCGGGACTTTTGGGGGAGACCCAGTACTTC
>many|TRBV7-9|-|TRBJ1-5
CASSAGYQPQHF
TGTGCCAGCAGCGCCGGCTATCAGCCCCAGCATTTT
>few|TRBV3-1|-|TRBJ1-1
CASSPPAGTAEAFF
TGTGCCAGCAGCCCACCGGCAGGGACGGCTGAAGCTTTCTTT
>many|TRBV7-3|TRBD2|TRBJ2-1
CASSSLAGGGNEQFF
TGTGCCAGCAGCTCCCTAGCGGGAGGTGGCAATGAGCAGTTCTTC
>few|TRBV27|-|TRBJ1-3
CASSLSGGSGNTIYF
TGTGCCAGCAGTCTCTCCGGAGGCTCTGGAAACACCATATATTTT
>many|TRBV6-1|-|TRBJ2-3
CASSDPSSSSTDTQYF
TGTGCCAGCAGTGACCCTAGCAGCTCTAGCACAGATACGCAGTATTTT
>many|TRBV2|-|TRBJ1-2
CASSSLGRGGGYTF
TGTGCCAGCAGCTCGCTTGGAAGGGGAGGTGGCTACACCTTC
>-|TRBV4-3|-|TRBJ1-2
CASSQDQTEGYGYTF
TGCGCCAGCAGCCAAGATCAGACAGAGGGTTATGGCTACACCTTC
>many|TRBV20-1|TRBD2|TRBJ2-1
CSARAAGGLPSNNEQFF
TGCAGTGCTAGAGCGGCGGGAGGGCTCCCTTCAAACAATGAGCAGTTCTTC